This T cell receptor beta chain was documented in a study of T cell responses to AZD1222 COVID-19 vaccine. This clone has only a few counts. What it binds is not known. V shed 4 bases and J shed 4 bases, with 15 bases lying between them. Germline CDR1 is SGHRS and CDR2 is YFSETQ. The CDR3 loop spans 15 amino acids. Clones were read by immunoSEQ multiplex PCR, and TCRdb kept only the in-frame ones, dropping some. The sample has 140,000 or so clones; about 86% are singletons. Points from the study as a whole: It should be noted that donors were predominantly white British and more often female, and clonal diversity was possibly underestimated. Across spike, vaccine-associated CD4 TCRs were found, dominant at 160-218 and 743-854.

This clonotype originated in an adult who received the AZD1222 COVID-19 vaccine. V usage is TRBV5-1 and J usage is TRBJ2-1; the D gene is possibly TRBD2 (6 bases). The input for sequencing was peripheral blood, taken 28 days after the second AZD1222 dose. CDR3 DNA: TGCGCCAGCAGCCAATCGGGGGACGCGTACAATGAGCAGTTCTTC. It yields the protein CASSQSGDAYNEQFF.